The clone carrying this T cell receptor (beta chain) was found many times. No antigen is known for it. RNA transcripts served as the template for amplifying TCR beta CDR3 regions. When the TCR CDR3 underwent first-round RT-PCR, the HTBI primer set was used. TCRdb re-called the multiplex PCR reads with MiXCR, one entry per CDR3 protein. The sample lists approximately 700,000 distinct CDR3 sequences, about a sixth occurring once. This record belongs to a study of T cells in Graves' hyperthyroidism and ophthalmopathy. Study conclusions and caveats: The blood repertoire included most of the expanded thyroid clonotypes above 0.001.

This CDR3 is 13 amino acids long. Germline V gene sequence: CDR1 MDHEN, CDR2 SYDVKM. V shed 5 bases and J shed 2 bases, with 9 bases lying between them. Diagnostic assessment was based on clinical symptoms, serum thyroxine and TRAb, thyroid ultrasound and orbital computed tomography. The PBMCs studied were ones that came from roughly 9.1 ml fresh peripheral blood. The specimen sequenced was blood. The TCR originated in a man in his late teens or twenties with Graves' hyperthyroidism. The gene calls are TRBV28 and TRBJ1-2; D is ambiguous. DNA of the CDR3: TGTGCCAGCAGTCCCCCGGGCAACTATGGCTACACCTTC. Its translation: CASSPPGNYGYTF.